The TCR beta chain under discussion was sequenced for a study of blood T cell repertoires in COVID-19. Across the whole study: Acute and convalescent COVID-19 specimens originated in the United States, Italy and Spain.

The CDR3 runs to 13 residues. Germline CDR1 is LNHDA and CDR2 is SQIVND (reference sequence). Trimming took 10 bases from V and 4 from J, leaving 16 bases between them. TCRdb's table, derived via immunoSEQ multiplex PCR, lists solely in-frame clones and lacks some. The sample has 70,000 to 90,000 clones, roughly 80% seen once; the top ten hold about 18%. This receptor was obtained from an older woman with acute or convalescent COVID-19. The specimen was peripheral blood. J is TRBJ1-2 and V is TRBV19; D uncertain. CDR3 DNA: TGTGCCACCTTTAACTCCCGGGGCTATGGCTACACCTTC. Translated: CATFNSRGYGYTF.